The 2 T cell receptor beta chains listed next were all sequenced from one sample in a study of CD4 T cells in relation to SARS-CoV-2 and coronaviruses. Their antigens remain unidentified. The data were produced by immunoSEQ multiplex PCR, yet TCRdb's version contains in-frame clones alone and is incomplete. The repertoire has 35,000 to 40,000 clones, about four fifths of them found once; the top ten carry approximately 4.5%. The sample taken for sequencing was naive CD4+ T cells from PBMCs, cultured in vitro. Subset described: naive CD4+ T cells isolated by negative enrichment. The source is an adult with COVID-19.

This chain connects TRBV27 to TRBJ1-1, with TRBD1 matching over 8 bases. CDR3 size: 20 residues. With V trimmed by 4 bases and J by 0 bases, 19 bases remained unmatched. Germline CDR1 and CDR2: MNHEY and SMNVEV (reference sequence). The CDR3 here is CASSSIGQGFFALMNTEAFF. In DNA form, the CDR3 reads TGTGCCAGCAGTTCCATTGGACAGGGTTTTTTCGCCCTGATGAACACTGAAGCTTTCTTT.

J is TRBJ2-7 and V is TRBV11-2, with 7 bases aligning to TRBD1. Germline lookup yields CDR1 SGHAT and CDR2 FQNNGV. The V gene end was trimmed by 0 bases and the J gene end by 3 bases; junction bases not matched to a gene: 5. The CDR3 spans 15 residues. DNA of the CDR3: TGTGCCAGCAGCTTAGAGTCAGGGGGAGTCTACGAGCAGTACTTC. Its protein product is CASSLESGGVYEQYF. The full variable domain, in which reference TRBV11-2 and TRBJ2-7 provide the parts outside the CDR3, is EAGVAQSPRYKIIEKRQSVAFWCNPISGHATLYWYQQILGQGPKLLIQFQNNGVVDDSQLPKDRFSAERLKGVDSTLKIQPAKLEDSAVYLCASSLESGGVYEQYFGPGTRLTVT.